Listed below are T cell receptor beta chains from one sample, sequenced in a study of blood T cell repertoires in COVID-19. TCRdb keeps only in-frame clones here, not all; method: immunoSEQ multiplex PCR. The sample lists under 200,000 clones; approximately 90% were seen once. Input material: peripheral blood. These receptors were collected from a man aged 18 to 30 with acute or convalescent COVID-19. Each CDR3 is given with its conserved first and last residue. The D gene is left open where the match is weak. Some rows have no size entry. The others give once, few or many, or a class for an expanded clone.

J gene: TRBJ1-1; D gene: -; CDR3 length: 14; V gene: TRBV7-8; clone size: -; CDR3 DNA: TGTGCCAGCAGCCGAATGCAGGCGAACACTGAAGCTTTCTTT; CDR3 protein: CASSRMQANTEAFF
J gene: TRBJ2-1; D gene: TRBD2; CDR3 length: 15; V gene: TRBV2; clone size: -; CDR3 DNA: TGTGCCAGCAATACGGGACTAGCGGGAAACAATGAGCAGTTCTTC; CDR3 protein: CASNTGLAGNNEQFF
J gene: TRBJ1-6; D gene: TRBD1; CDR3 length: 15; V gene: TRBV6-5; clone size: -; CDR3 DNA: TGTGCCAGCAGTTACTGGACAGGGACCGAATCACCCCTCCACTTT; CDR3 protein: CASSYWTGTESPLHF
J gene: TRBJ2-5; D gene: -; CDR3 length: 12; V gene: TRBV29-1; clone size: -; CDR3 DNA: TGCAGCGATATGCCGGACGGGAAGACCCAGTACTTC; CDR3 protein: CSDMPDGKTQYF
J gene: TRBJ1-2; D gene: -; CDR3 length: 13; V gene: TRBV7-3; clone size: -; CDR3 DNA: TGTGCCAGCAGCTTAACGCCCCAGGGCGGCTACACCTTC; CDR3 protein: CASSLTPQGGYTF
J gene: TRBJ1-6; D gene: -; CDR3 length: 16; V gene: TRBV7-8; clone size: -; CDR3 DNA: TGTGCCAGCAGCTTAGGACAATCCGGGGTCGGTTCACCCCTCCACTTT; CDR3 protein: CASSLGQSGVGSPLHF
J gene: TRBJ1-3; D gene: TRBD1; CDR3 length: 15; V gene: TRBV9; clone size: -; CDR3 DNA: TGTGCCAGCAGCGTAGCAAGGGGGCAGGGAAACACCATATATTTT; CDR3 protein: CASSVARGQGNTIYF
J gene: TRBJ2-3; D gene: -; CDR3 length: 16; V gene: TRBV6-4; clone size: -; CDR3 DNA: TGTGCCAGCAGCGCCGACAGCCCCAGGGGCACAGATACGCAGTATTTT; CDR3 protein: CASSADSPRGTDTQYF
J gene: TRBJ2-5; D gene: -; CDR3 length: 14; V gene: TRBV2; clone size: -; CDR3 DNA: TGTGCCAGCAGTGACCGGACAGTAAAAGAGACCCAGTACTTC; CDR3 protein: CASSDRTVKETQYF
J gene: TRBJ1-1; D gene: -; CDR3 length: 13; V gene: TRBV7-6; clone size: -; CDR3 DNA: TGTGCCAGCAGCTTAGCGGGGCTGACTGAAGCTTTCTTT; CDR3 protein: CASSLAGLTEAFF
J gene: TRBJ1-2; D gene: TRBD1; CDR3 length: 13; V gene: TRBV5-1; clone size: -; CDR3 DNA: TGCGCCAGCAGCACAGGGGGCAACTATGGCTACACCTTC; CDR3 protein: CASSTGGNYGYTF
J gene: TRBJ2-3; D gene: TRBD2; CDR3 length: 20; V gene: TRBV24-1; clone size: -; CDR3 DNA: TGTGCCACCAGTGATCCGGGACTAGCGGGGAATTCGCCTAGCACAGATACGCAGTATTTT; CDR3 protein: CATSDPGLAGNSPSTDTQYF
J gene: TRBJ2-5; D gene: TRBD1; CDR3 length: 13; V gene: TRBV2; clone size: -; CDR3 DNA: TGTGCCAAGACGACCGGGACAGAAGAGACCCAGTACTTC; CDR3 protein: CAKTTGTEETQYF
J gene: TRBJ1-6; D gene: -; CDR3 length: 12; V gene: TRBV28; clone size: -; CDR3 DNA: TGTGCCAGCAGTTTACCAGATTCACCCCTCCACTTT; CDR3 protein: CASSLPDSPLHF
J gene: TRBJ2-1; D gene: TRBD1; CDR3 length: 15; V gene: TRBV11-1; clone size: -; CDR3 DNA: TGTGCCAGCAGCAATACAGGGGGCTCCCGTGATGAGCAGTTCTTC; CDR3 protein: CASSNTGGSRDEQFF
J gene: TRBJ1-4; D gene: -; CDR3 length: 14; V gene: TRBV30; clone size: -; CDR3 DNA: TGTGCCTGGAGTGTGGCACACCGGCGGGAAAAACTGTTTTTT; CDR3 protein: CAWSVAHRREKLFF
J gene: TRBJ1-3; D gene: -; CDR3 length: 15; V gene: TRBV19; clone size: once; CDR3 DNA: TGTGCCAGTAGTATCCAGGGAGGGACTGGAAACACCATATATTTT; CDR3 protein: CASSIQGGTGNTIYF
J gene: TRBJ1-2; D gene: -; CDR3 length: 16; V gene: TRBV11-2; clone size: -; CDR3 DNA: TGTGCCAGCAGCTTATTACCGGGAGGTGGAGGGAATGGCTACACCTTC; CDR3 protein: CASSLLPGGGGNGYTF
J gene: TRBJ1-1; D gene: TRBD1; CDR3 length: 16; V gene: TRBV2; clone size: -; CDR3 DNA: TGTGCCAGCACTCTCAGCTCCGGGACAGGGTTCACTGAAGCTTTCTTT; CDR3 protein: CASTLSSGTGFTEAFF
J gene: TRBJ2-5; D gene: -; CDR3 length: 15; V gene: TRBV27; clone size: -; CDR3 DNA: TGTGCCAGCAGTCCGACAGGAGCCTTTGGAGAGACCCAGTACTTC; CDR3 protein: CASSPTGAFGETQYF
J gene: TRBJ1-5; D gene: TRBD1; CDR3 length: 14; V gene: TRBV9; clone size: -; CDR3 DNA: TGTGCCAGCAGCGCCGGGACAGTAGATCAGCCCCAGCATTTT; CDR3 protein: CASSAGTVDQPQHF
J gene: TRBJ1-6; D gene: TRBD1; CDR3 length: 15; V gene: TRBV7-9; clone size: -; CDR3 DNA: TGTGCCAGCAGGAGCGGACAGGGAAGTAATTCACCCCTCCACTTT; CDR3 protein: CASRSGQGSNSPLHF
J gene: TRBJ1-2; D gene: -; CDR3 length: 16; V gene: TRBV14; clone size: -; CDR3 DNA: TGTGCCAGCAGCCAAGAAAGTTTGGGGGCCTTCTATGGCTACACCTTC; CDR3 protein: CASSQESLGAFYGYTF
J gene: TRBJ1-5; D gene: -; CDR3 length: 17; V gene: TRBV7-8; clone size: -; CDR3 DNA: TGTGCCAGCAGCCTCACCGGGGGGAGGTATAGCAATCAGCCCCAGCATTTT; CDR3 protein: CASSLTGGRYSNQPQHF
J gene: TRBJ2-1; D gene: TRBD1; CDR3 length: 14; V gene: TRBV4-1; clone size: -; CDR3 DNA: TGCGCCAGCAGCCAAGCGGACAGGGTAAATGAGCAGTTCTTC; CDR3 protein: CASSQADRVNEQFF
J gene: TRBJ2-3; D gene: -; CDR3 length: 15; V gene: TRBV5-4; clone size: -; CDR3 DNA: TGTGCCAGCAGCTTACAGGGTAAGGGCACAGATACGCAGTATTTT; CDR3 protein: CASSLQGKGTDTQYF
J gene: TRBJ2-3; D gene: TRBD1; CDR3 length: 14; V gene: TRBV12-5; clone size: once; CDR3 DNA: TGTGCTAGTGGCCCGGGACAGGGAGGAGATACGCAGTATTTT; CDR3 protein: CASGPGQGGDTQYF
J gene: TRBJ1-6; D gene: TRBD1; CDR3 length: 16; V gene: TRBV7-3; clone size: -; CDR3 DNA: TGTGCCAGCAGCTTAACTTCTCCAGGGGGCCATTCACCCCTCCACTTT; CDR3 protein: CASSLTSPGGHSPLHF
J gene: TRBJ2-5; D gene: TRBD2; CDR3 length: 16; V gene: TRBV2; clone size: -; CDR3 DNA: TGTGCCAGCAGTGTTTTAGCGGGGGGGTTCGGAGAGACCCAGTACTTC; CDR3 protein: CASSVLAGGFGETQYF
J gene: TRBJ2-5; D gene: -; CDR3 length: 12; V gene: TRBV7-3; clone size: -; CDR3 DNA: TGTGCCAGCAGCTTAGACGGGGAGACCCAGTACTTC; CDR3 protein: CASSLDGETQYF
J gene: TRBJ1-5; D gene: TRBD1; CDR3 length: 14; V gene: TRBV7-9; clone size: few; CDR3 DNA: TGTGCCAGCAGCTTGGGACAGGGTAATCAGCCCCAGCATTTT; CDR3 protein: CASSLGQGNQPQHF
J gene: TRBJ1-5; D gene: -; CDR3 length: 13; V gene: TRBV3-1/TRBV3-2; clone size: few; CDR3 DNA: TGTGCCAGCAGCCGGACAAGCAATCAGCCCCAGCATTTT; CDR3 protein: CASSRTSNQPQHF
J gene: TRBJ2-5; D gene: TRBD1; CDR3 length: 15; V gene: TRBV9; clone size: once; CDR3 DNA: TGTGCCAGCAGCGGACAGGGGTTACCACAAGAGACCCAGTACTTC; CDR3 protein: CASSGQGLPQETQYF
J gene: TRBJ2-2; D gene: -; CDR3 length: 13; V gene: TRBV7-2; clone size: few; CDR3 DNA: TGTGCCAGCAGCTTCAGCGGCGCCGGGGAGCTGTTTTTT; CDR3 protein: CASSFSGAGELFF
J gene: TRBJ2-2; D gene: -; CDR3 length: 17; V gene: TRBV5-6; clone size: -; CDR3 DNA: TGTGCCAGCAGGGAGGAAGCAGGGGTCGGGGACACCGGGGAGCTGTTTTTT; CDR3 protein: CASREEAGVGDTGELFF
J gene: TRBJ1-6; D gene: -; CDR3 length: 14; V gene: TRBV13; clone size: -; CDR3 DNA: TGTGCCAGCAGCAAGAGGGTCGGAGGCTCACCCCTCCACTTT; CDR3 protein: CASSKRVGGSPLHF
J gene: TRBJ1-3; D gene: TRBD1; CDR3 length: 18; V gene: TRBV3-1/TRBV3-2; clone size: few; CDR3 DNA: TGTGCCAGCAGCCAAGATGACAGGGGATTCAGCTCTGGAAACACCATATATTTT; CDR3 protein: CASSQDDRGFSSGNTIYF
J gene: TRBJ2-2; D gene: TRBD1; CDR3 length: 12; V gene: TRBV12-3/TRBV12-4; clone size: few; CDR3 DNA: TGTGCCAGCAGTTTATCACAGGGGGTGCTGTTTTTT; CDR3 protein: CASSLSQGVLFF
J gene: TRBJ1-4; D gene: -; CDR3 length: 15; V gene: TRBV30; clone size: -; CDR3 DNA: TGTGCCTGGAGTGTAAAGAGAGCAACTAATGAAAAACTGTTTTTT; CDR3 protein: CAWSVKRATNEKLFF
J gene: TRBJ1-6; D gene: -; CDR3 length: 15; V gene: TRBV6-5; clone size: few; CDR3 DNA: TGTGCCAGCAGTTACGAGGATCCGGAAGGATCACCCCTCCACTTT; CDR3 protein: CASSYEDPEGSPLHF
J gene: TRBJ1-2; D gene: -; CDR3 length: 15; V gene: TRBV7-8; clone size: few; CDR3 DNA: TGTGCCAGCAGCTTGACCCTGACAGGAAACTATGGCTACACCTTC; CDR3 protein: CASSLTLTGNYGYTF
J gene: TRBJ2-3; D gene: TRBD2; CDR3 length: 17; V gene: TRBV14; clone size: -; CDR3 DNA: TGTGCCAGCAGCCAAGATAGGGGACTAGCGTTCCCAGATACGCAGTATTTT; CDR3 protein: CASSQDRGLAFPDTQYF
J gene: TRBJ1-1; D gene: -; CDR3 length: 16; V gene: TRBV6-6; clone size: few; CDR3 DNA: TGTGCCAGCAGCGCCGGGCGGGGCGAATCTAATACTGAAGCTTTCTTT; CDR3 protein: CASSAGRGESNTEAFF
J gene: TRBJ1-4; D gene: -; CDR3 length: 16; V gene: TRBV21-1; clone size: -; CDR3 DNA: TGTGCCAGCAGCAAAAGTGGACAGGGGGTTTCGGAAAAACTGTTTTTT; CDR3 protein: CASSKSGQGVSEKLFF
J gene: TRBJ1-2; D gene: -; CDR3 length: 14; V gene: TRBV7-3; clone size: -; CDR3 DNA: TGTGCCAGCAGCCCGTCGGGAGCTAACTATGGCTACACCTTC; CDR3 protein: CASSPSGANYGYTF
J gene: TRBJ2-7; D gene: -; CDR3 length: 14; V gene: TRBV9; clone size: -; CDR3 DNA: TGTGCCAGCAGCGTAGCCGCGGACTCCTACGAGCAGTACTTC; CDR3 protein: CASSVAADSYEQYF